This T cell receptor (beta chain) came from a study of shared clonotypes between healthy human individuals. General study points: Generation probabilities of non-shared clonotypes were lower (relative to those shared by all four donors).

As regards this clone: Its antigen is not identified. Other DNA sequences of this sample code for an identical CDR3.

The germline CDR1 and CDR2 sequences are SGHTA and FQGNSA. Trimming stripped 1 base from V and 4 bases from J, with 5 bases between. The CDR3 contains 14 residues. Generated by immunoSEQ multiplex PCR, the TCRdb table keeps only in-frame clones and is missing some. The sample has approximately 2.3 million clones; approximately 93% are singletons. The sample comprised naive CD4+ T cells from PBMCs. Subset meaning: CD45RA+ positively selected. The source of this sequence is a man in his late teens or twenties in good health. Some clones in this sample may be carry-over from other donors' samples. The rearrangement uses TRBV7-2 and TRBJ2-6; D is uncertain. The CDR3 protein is CASSLGPGANVLTF. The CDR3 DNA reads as TGTGCCAGCAGCTTAGGGCCCGGGGCCAACGTCCTGACTTTC. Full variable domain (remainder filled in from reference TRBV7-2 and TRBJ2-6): GAGVSQSPSNKVTEKGKDVELRCDPISGHTALYWYRQSLGQGLEFLIYFQGNSAPDKSGLPSDRFSAERTGGSVSTLTIQRTQQEDSAVYLCASSLGPGANVLTFGAGSRLTVL.